One and the same sample provided the 16 T cell receptor beta chains below, sequenced in a study of identifying expanded T cells in peripheral blood. TCRdb's copy holds only in-frame clones and misses some; the assay was immunoSEQ multiplex PCR. The profile covers about 82,000 clones, with around 90% appearing a single time and roughly 7.7% taken by the ten largest. The sample taken for sequencing was blood. The source of these receptors is a person between 18 and 75 years old in good health.

This clone was recorded only once. The chain combines TRBV15 with TRBJ1-2, with D possibly being TRBD1 (5 bases). The CDR3 is made up of 13 amino acids. Trimming removed 4 bases from V and 5 bases from J, with 11 bases in between. The V gene's germline CDR1 is LNHNV and CDR2 YYDKDF (reference sequence). CDR3 loop: CATSIEEGYGYTF. For the CDR3, the DNA is TGTGCCACCAGCATCGAGGAGGGGTATGGCTACACCTTC.

This clone has more than one count but fewer than ten. The V call is TRBV19, the J call TRBJ1-5; D is undetermined. The CDR3 runs to 17 residues. The germline V gene has CDR1 LNHDA and CDR2 SQIVND (reference sequence). V lost 5 bases and J lost 0, with 17 bases in between. CDR3 DNA: TGTGCCAGTAGTCCGCGCGGGAACCTCTATAGCAATCAGCCCCAGCATTTT. Translated, it gives CASSPRGNLYSNQPQHF.

The genes are TRBV11-3 and TRBJ2-7, with D possibly being TRBD1 or TRBD2 (5 bases each). The germline V gene encodes CDR1 SGHNT and CDR2 YENEEA. V lost 5 bases and J 3 bases, leaving 23 bases between the germline ends. The CDR3 loop spans 17 amino acids. CDR3 bases: TGTGCCAGCAGCCCACCCCCTATTGGGGGAAAGAACTACGAGCAGTACTTC. Its translation: CASSPPPIGGKNYEQYF.

This clone was counted once. The genes are TRBV19 and TRBJ1-3; TRBD1 is a possible D gene (5 bases). V lost 10 bases and J 1 base, leaving 17 bases between the germline ends. The CDR3 extends over 15 amino acids. CDR1 is LNHDA, CDR2 SQIVND, per germline (reference sequence). The CDR3 region is CATKSWGNSGNTIYF. The CDR3 nucleotides are TGTGCCACCAAGTCCTGGGGGAATTCTGGAAACACCATATATTTT.

Concerning this clone itself: Distinct nucleotide sequences in the sample also encode this CDR3. The genes are TRBV19 and TRBJ2-7; 8 nucleotides match TRBD2. The V gene's germline CDR1 is LNHDA and CDR2 SQIVND (reference sequence). The J segment lost 4 bases and the V segment lost 5 bases, leaving 4 bases of the junction unmatched. The length of the CDR3 is 13 residues. The chain's CDR3 is CASSPGGTYEQYF. The CDR3 region has the DNA TGTGCCAGTAGTCCGGGGGGGACGTACGAGCAGTACTTC.

This chain joins TRBV29-1 and TRBJ2-1; maybe TRBD2 (5 bases). The CDR3 runs to 12 residues. Germline loops: CDR1 SQVTM, CDR2 ANQGSEA. Deletions cut 4 bases from V and 4 bases from J, with 8 bases between. CDR3: CSVVGVYNEQFF. Written as DNA, the CDR3 is TGCAGCGTTGTGGGAGTGTACAATGAGCAGTTCTTC.

This rearrangement joins TRBV5-1 to TRBJ1-3; possibly TRBD1 for D (6 bases). V lost 4 bases, J lost 4 bases, and 12 bases lay in between. The CDR3 is 14 residues long. CDR1 SGHRS and CDR2 YFSETQ come from the germline V gene. Here the CDR3 DNA reads TGCGCCAGCAGCGGAACAGGGTTAGGAAACACCATATATTTT. It translates to CASSGTGLGNTIYF.

The rearrangement links TRBV11-2 to TRBJ1-2, with D uncertain. The CDR3 contains 12 residues. V was clipped by 8 bases and J by 4 bases, with 11 bases between them. Germline CDR1 and CDR2: SGHAT and FQNNGV. The CDR3 coding sequence is TGTGCCAGCCGTGGGCCCGCCTATGGCTACACCTTC. Protein sequence: CASRGPAYGYTF.

The chain recombines TRBV9 with TRBJ2-2; unclear D gene. The CDR3 runs 13 residues. The V end lost 0 bases, the J end lost 3 bases, and 3 bases lay between the germline ends. Germline lookup yields CDR1 SGDLS and CDR2 YYNGEE. This CDR3 reads CASSVVDTGELFF. In DNA, the CDR3 is TGTGCCAGCAGCGTAGTGGACACCGGGGAGCTGTTTTTT.

This clone was seen once. The chain links TRBV6-1 to TRBJ1-4; D is possibly TRBD1 (6 bases). Trimming shortened V by 10 bases and J by 8 bases, and 17 bases separated the two germline ends. CDR1 is MNHNS, CDR2 SASEGT, per germline. This CDR3 region has 13 residues. The CDR3 region is CATQARGKEKLFF. DNA of the CDR3: TGTGCCACTCAGGCCAGGGGAAAGGAAAAACTGTTTTTT.

The chain uses TRBV7-6 and TRBJ2-7, with 8 nucleotides matching TRBD2. Germline loops: CDR1 SGHVS, CDR2 FNYEAQ. The CDR3 length is 13 residues. V trimming: 8 bases; J trimming: 6 bases; junction bases outside the gene matches: 9. CDR3 sequence reads: CASGPAGVREQYF. The CDR3 DNA follows: TGTGCCAGCGGGCCAGCGGGAGTCCGCGAGCAGTACTTC. Variable domain in full (rest from reference TRBV7-6 and TRBJ2-7): GAGVSQSPRYKVTKRGQDVALRCDPISGHVSLYWYRQALGQGPEFLTYFNYEAQQDKSGLPNDRFSAERPEGSISTLTIQRTEQRDSAMYRCASGPAGVREQYFGPGTRLTVT.

The rearrangement joins TRBV19 to TRBJ1-1, with TRBD1 matching 8 bases. V was pared by 4 bases and J by 0 bases, with 4 bases of the junction left unmatched. The V gene's germline CDR1 is LNHDA and CDR2 SQIVND (reference sequence). CDR3 length: 15 residues. CDR3 nucleotide sequence: TGTGCCAGTAGTACCTACAGGGGGGTGAACACTGAAGCTTTCTTT. This gives the protein CASSTYRGVNTEAFF.

The gene calls are TRBV6-5 and TRBJ2-7, with TRBD1 matching over 11 bases. After removal of 1 base from V and 3 bases from J, the junction contained 2 bases not matched to a gene. Germline assignment: CDR1 MNHEY and CDR2 SVGAGI. The CDR3 totals 15 residues. The CDR3 DNA sequence: TGTGCCAGCAGTTACTTAGGGACAGGGGGCTACGAGCAGTACTTC. It encodes CASSYLGTGGYEQYF.

The chain carries TRBV11-2 and TRBJ1-4; D unresolved. Deletions cut 2 bases from V and 6 bases from J, with 7 bases between. The CDR3 length is 13 residues. Per germline, CDR1 SGHAT and CDR2 FQNNGV. The CDR3 bases are TGTGCCAGCAGCTTAACTTTGGATGAAAAACTGTTTTTT. Its translation is CASSLTLDEKLFF.

This rearrangement joins TRBV29-1 to TRBJ1-2; a weak D match, TRBD1 (5 bases). CDR1 and CDR2 (germline): SQVTM, ANQGSEA. The CDR3 extends over 14 amino acids. The germline V and J ends were trimmed by 7 bases and 0 bases, with 15 bases remaining between them. Here the CDR3 reads CSAYSQGANYGYTF. The CDR3 DNA reads as TGCAGCGCCTACAGCCAGGGCGCTAACTATGGCTACACCTTC.

The chain joins TRBV5-1 to TRBJ2-1; 7 bases match TRBD2. The germline CDR1 and CDR2 sequences are SGHRS and YFSETQ. The CDR3 runs to 16 residues. The V segment lost 2 bases and the J segment 5 bases; nucleotides outside the gene matches: 10. CDR3 residues: CASSLAGKPPHNEQFF. DNA of the CDR3: TGCGCCAGCAGCTTAGCGGGGAAACCCCCACACAATGAGCAGTTCTTC.